Included here is one T cell receptor beta chain sequence, with context. Its antigen remains unidentified. The data were taken from a study of T cells in women clearing cervical HPV infection. The protocol was immunoSEQ multiplex PCR, while the TCRdb copy is restricted to in-frame clones and leaves out a portion. This sample carries 20,000 to 25,000 clones, with more than 9% going to the ten biggest clones. Study results and limitations: Associations may precede or follow infection; HPV-specific or memory T cells were not isolated. CIN3+ cases had significantly higher TCR richness than controls; evenness did not differ.

This sequence originates from a woman aged 18-70 years with a cervical HPV16 infection that either progressed to CIN3+ or cleared (not recorded which). Sequenced material: blood buffy coat.

The CDR3 bases that were read are TGCGCCAGCAGCCTGGTGGGGACAGCTGGCTCACCC. Translating it yields CASSLVGTAGSP. The whole CDR3 reads CASSLVGTAGSPLHF. This rearrangement joins TRBV5-1 to TRBJ1-6; 7 bases fit TRBD1. Read data end 3 residues before the CDR3 end; the end is taken from the germline J gene. Looked up from germline, CDR1 is SGHRS and CDR2 is YFSETQ. The CDR3 is made up of 15 amino acids. The J segment lost 10 bases and the V segment lost 4 bases, leaving 11 bases of the junction unmatched.